A selection of T cell receptor beta chains follows, all from one sample in a study of CD8+ T cells in alopecia areata. Method: immunoSEQ multiplex PCR; TCRdb's copy keeps in-frame clones and lacks some. The data contain around 190,000 clones, roughly 56% of them singletons. Sequencing input: CD8+ T cells sorted from blood. The receptors originated from a human donor in good health. Each CDR3 is given with its conserved first and last residue. D genes are given only for firm matches. Size is stated for part of the rows, as once, few or many counts, or as a class when the clone is expanded.

clone size: .; V gene: TRBV9; D gene: .; J gene: TRBJ1-5; CDR3 protein: CASSGEGNGNQPQHF; CDR3 DNA: TGTGCCAGCAGCGGAGAGGGGAACGGAAATCAGCCCCAGCATTTT
clone size: few; V gene: TRBV5-4; D gene: .; J gene: TRBJ2-7; CDR3 protein: CASSSTGFDNEQYF; CDR3 DNA: TGTGCCAGCAGCTCTACGGGGTTTGACAACGAGCAGTACTTC
clone size: .; V gene: TRBV27; D gene: TRBD1; J gene: TRBJ1-1; CDR3 protein: CASWTGDGNTEAFF; CDR3 DNA: TGTGCCAGCTGGACAGGGGACGGGAACACTGAAGCTTTCTTT
clone size: .; V gene: TRBV29-1; D gene: TRBD1; J gene: TRBJ2-5; CDR3 protein: CSGAPGTGGGQETQYF; CDR3 DNA: TGCAGCGGCGCCCCCGGGACAGGGGGTGGCCAAGAGACCCAGTACTTC
clone size: .; V gene: TRBV5-1; D gene: .; J gene: TRBJ1-2; CDR3 protein: CASSLRAAYGYTF; CDR3 DNA: TGCGCCAGCAGCTTGAGGGCAGCCTATGGCTACACCTTC
clone size: .; V gene: TRBV6-5; D gene: .; J gene: TRBJ2-5; CDR3 protein: CASSRISSQETQYF; CDR3 DNA: TGTGCCAGCAGCCGCATATCCTCCCAAGAGACCCAGTACTTC
clone size: .; V gene: TRBV7-4; D gene: .; J gene: TRBJ2-3; CDR3 protein: CASSSSGSQADTQYF; CDR3 DNA: TGTGCCAGCAGCTCCTCCGGGAGCCAAGCAGATACGCAGTATTTT
clone size: few; V gene: TRBV15; D gene: .; J gene: TRBJ2-2; CDR3 protein: CATSPQVDTGELFF; CDR3 DNA: TGTGCCACCAGCCCCCAGGTGGACACCGGGGAGCTGTTTTTT
clone size: .; V gene: TRBV6-5; D gene: TRBD2; J gene: TRBJ2-7; CDR3 protein: CASSPTSGGYEQYF; CDR3 DNA: TGTGCCAGCAGTCCGACTAGCGGCGGTTACGAGCAGTACTTC
clone size: .; V gene: TRBV11-2; D gene: .; J gene: TRBJ1-3; CDR3 protein: CASSLATDPSGNTIYF; CDR3 DNA: TGTGCCAGCAGCTTAGCGACAGACCCCTCTGGAAACACCATATATTTT
clone size: .; V gene: TRBV7-9; D gene: .; J gene: TRBJ2-7; CDR3 protein: CASSSTTVYEQYF; CDR3 DNA: TGTGCCAGCAGCTCGACGACGGTATACGAGCAGTACTTC
clone size: .; V gene: TRBV7-9; D gene: TRBD1; J gene: TRBJ2-6; CDR3 protein: CASSDRGLPGANVLTF; CDR3 DNA: TGTGCCAGCAGCGACAGGGGGCTACCTGGGGCCAACGTCCTGACTTTC
clone size: .; V gene: TRBV27; D gene: .; J gene: TRBJ2-7; CDR3 protein: CASSLTGAGSYEQYF; CDR3 DNA: TGTGCCAGCAGTTTGACGGGAGCGGGCTCCTACGAGCAGTACTTC
clone size: few; V gene: TRBV12-5; D gene: TRBD1; J gene: TRBJ1-5; CDR3 protein: CASGPGQNQPQHF; CDR3 DNA: TGTGCTAGTGGGCCGGGACAGAATCAGCCCCAGCATTTT
clone size: few; V gene: TRBV28; D gene: .; J gene: TRBJ2-4; CDR3 protein: CASSLRIAKNIQYF; CDR3 DNA: TGTGCCAGCAGTTTACGGATAGCCAAAAACATTCAGTACTTC
clone size: .; V gene: TRBV5-6; D gene: .; J gene: TRBJ2-1; CDR3 protein: CASSLGSHNEQFF; CDR3 DNA: TGTGCCAGCAGCTTGGGTTCCCACAATGAGCAGTTCTTC
clone size: .; V gene: TRBV27; D gene: .; J gene: TRBJ1-5; CDR3 protein: CASSLYGYSNQPQHF; CDR3 DNA: TGTGCCAGCAGTTTATACGGTTATAGCAATCAGCCCCAGCATTTT
clone size: .; V gene: TRBV27; D gene: .; J gene: TRBJ2-6; CDR3 protein: CASSLGSGANVLTF; CDR3 DNA: TGTGCCAGCAGTCTCGGCTCTGGGGCCAACGTCCTGACTTTC
clone size: .; V gene: TRBV11-2; D gene: .; J gene: TRBJ2-7; CDR3 protein: CASSTIGPPEQYF; CDR3 DNA: TGTGCCAGCAGCACGATTGGCCCCCCCGAGCAGTACTTC
clone size: .; V gene: TRBV5-6; D gene: .; J gene: TRBJ2-5; CDR3 protein: CASSFDETQYF; CDR3 DNA: TGTGCCAGCAGCTTCGACGAGACCCAGTACTTC
clone size: .; V gene: TRBV7-2; D gene: TRBD1; J gene: TRBJ1-6; CDR3 protein: CASSSRDRRDYSPLHF; CDR3 DNA: TGTGCCAGCAGCTCCCGGGACAGGAGGGACTATTCACCCCTCCACTTT
clone size: .; V gene: TRBV7-9; D gene: TRBD2; J gene: TRBJ2-3; CDR3 protein: CASSLGGRATDTQYF; CDR3 DNA: TGTGCCAGCAGCTTAGGGGGGAGGGCGACAGATACGCAGTATTTT
clone size: .; V gene: TRBV25-1; D gene: .; J gene: TRBJ1-5; CDR3 protein: CASSPLGSNQPQHF; CDR3 DNA: TGTGCCAGCAGTCCTTTGGGAAGCAATCAGCCCCAGCATTTT
clone size: .; V gene: TRBV4-1; D gene: .; J gene: TRBJ1-1; CDR3 protein: CASSQDTGTNTEAFF; CDR3 DNA: TGCGCCAGCAGCCAAGATACCGGGACGAACACTGAAGCTTTCTTT
clone size: few; V gene: TRBV27; D gene: TRBD1; J gene: TRBJ1-5; CDR3 protein: CASSMGQGVNQPQHF; CDR3 DNA: TGTGCCAGCAGTATGGGACAGGGCGTCAATCAGCCCCAGCATTTT
clone size: .; V gene: TRBV29-1; D gene: .; J gene: TRBJ1-1; CDR3 protein: CSVFLPNTEAFF; CDR3 DNA: TGCAGCGTTTTTTTGCCGAACACTGAAGCTTTCTTT
clone size: .; V gene: TRBV6-5; D gene: .; J gene: TRBJ1-4; CDR3 protein: CASSYREYEKLFF; CDR3 DNA: TGTGCCAGCAGTTACAGGGAGTATGAAAAACTGTTTTTT
clone size: .; V gene: TRBV5-1; D gene: TRBD2; J gene: TRBJ2-5; CDR3 protein: CASSLELAVRETQYF; CDR3 DNA: TGCGCCAGCAGCTTGGAACTAGCGGTCCGAGAGACCCAGTACTTC
clone size: .; V gene: TRBV14; D gene: .; J gene: TRBJ1-2; CDR3 protein: CASSYVGHSNYGYTF; CDR3 DNA: TGTGCCAGCAGCTACGTCGGGCACTCTAACTATGGCTACACCTTC
clone size: .; V gene: TRBV19; D gene: .; J gene: TRBJ1-2; CDR3 protein: CASSMRTANYGYTF; CDR3 DNA: TGTGCCAGTAGTATGAGGACAGCGAACTATGGCTACACCTTC
clone size: .; V gene: TRBV4-2; D gene: TRBD1; J gene: TRBJ1-1; CDR3 protein: CASSQEIDRGRSAEAFF; CDR3 DNA: TGTGCCAGCAGCCAAGAGATCGATAGGGGGCGAAGCGCTGAAGCTTTCTTT
clone size: .; V gene: TRBV4-1; D gene: .; J gene: TRBJ2-7; CDR3 protein: CASSQDSLGGSYEQYF; CDR3 DNA: TGCGCCAGCAGCCAAGATTCACTAGGGGGCTCCTACGAGCAGTACTTC
clone size: few; V gene: TRBV23-1; D gene: .; J gene: TRBJ2-2; CDR3 protein: CASSRTAGELFF; CDR3 DNA: TGCGCCAGCAGTCGCACCGCCGGGGAGCTGTTTTTT
clone size: .; V gene: TRBV2; D gene: .; J gene: TRBJ1-6; CDR3 protein: CASSEDDIRSPLHF; CDR3 DNA: TGTGCCAGCAGTGAAGACGATATCAGATCACCCCTCCACTTT
clone size: few; V gene: TRBV9; D gene: .; J gene: TRBJ1-2; CDR3 protein: CASRGGTDGYTF; CDR3 DNA: TGTGCCAGCAGGGGGGGTACAGATGGCTACACCTTC
clone size: .; V gene: TRBV7-6; D gene: .; J gene: TRBJ2-2; CDR3 protein: CASSLLLYDGELFF; CDR3 DNA: TGTGCCAGCAGCTTACTGCTGTATGACGGGGAGCTGTTTTTT
clone size: few; V gene: TRBV11-2; D gene: .; J gene: TRBJ2-5; CDR3 protein: CASSRLGTQYF; CDR3 DNA: TGTGCCAGCAGCCGATTAGGGACCCAGTACTTC
clone size: many; V gene: TRBV5-6; D gene: .; J gene: TRBJ2-5; CDR3 protein: CASSLDQGPQTQYF; CDR3 DNA: TGTGCCAGCAGCTTGGACCAGGGGCCCCAGACCCAGTACTTC
clone size: .; V gene: TRBV15; D gene: TRBD2; J gene: TRBJ2-1; CDR3 protein: CATSPSLAGGFDEQFF; CDR3 DNA: TGTGCCACCAGCCCAAGTCTTGCGGGGGGGTTCGATGAGCAGTTCTTC
clone size: .; V gene: TRBV5-1; D gene: TRBD2; J gene: TRBJ2-3; CDR3 protein: CASSAGTRGEDTQYF; CDR3 DNA: TGCGCCAGCAGCGCCGGGACTAGGGGCGAGGATACGCAGTATTTT
clone size: .; V gene: TRBV14; D gene: .; J gene: TRBJ2-7; CDR3 protein: CASSQALPGLTYEQYF; CDR3 DNA: TGTGCCAGCAGCCAAGCCCTGCCCGGGTTGACCTACGAGCAGTACTTC
clone size: .; V gene: TRBV4-1; D gene: .; J gene: TRBJ1-5; CDR3 protein: CASSLVSNQPQHF; CDR3 DNA: TGCGCCAGCAGCTTAGTTAGCAATCAGCCCCAGCATTTT
clone size: .; V gene: TRBV5-1; D gene: .; J gene: TRBJ1-1; CDR3 protein: CASSLARVNTEAFF; CDR3 DNA: TGCGCCAGCAGCTTGGCGCGAGTGAACACTGAAGCTTTCTTT
clone size: .; V gene: TRBV4-1; D gene: .; J gene: TRBJ1-2; CDR3 protein: CASSPGGIRGYTF; CDR3 DNA: TGCGCCAGCAGCCCCGGTGGGATCAGGGGCTACACCTTC
clone size: few; V gene: TRBV29-1; D gene: TRBD2; J gene: TRBJ2-5; CDR3 protein: CSVASGGAKETQYF; CDR3 DNA: TGCAGCGTTGCTAGCGGGGGGGCCAAGGAGACCCAGTACTTC
clone size: few; V gene: TRBV19; D gene: .; J gene: TRBJ1-5; CDR3 protein: CASSVRTVPSNQPQHF; CDR3 DNA: TGTGCCAGTAGTGTTCGGACAGTTCCTAGCAATCAGCCCCAGCATTTT
clone size: .; V gene: TRBV30; D gene: .; J gene: TRBJ2-7; CDR3 protein: CAWSVGQGSNEQYF; CDR3 DNA: TGTGCCTGGAGTGTGGGGCAGGGTTCTAACGAGCAGTACTTC
clone size: .; V gene: TRBV29-1; D gene: .; J gene: TRBJ1-2; CDR3 protein: CSVAGFFEYGYTF; CDR3 DNA: TGCAGCGTTGCCGGCTTCTTCGAGTATGGCTACACCTTC
clone size: .; V gene: TRBV29-1; D gene: .; J gene: TRBJ2-7; CDR3 protein: CSVSGDRSSYEQYF; CDR3 DNA: TGCAGCGTTTCGGGTGACAGGAGCTCCTACGAGCAGTACTTC